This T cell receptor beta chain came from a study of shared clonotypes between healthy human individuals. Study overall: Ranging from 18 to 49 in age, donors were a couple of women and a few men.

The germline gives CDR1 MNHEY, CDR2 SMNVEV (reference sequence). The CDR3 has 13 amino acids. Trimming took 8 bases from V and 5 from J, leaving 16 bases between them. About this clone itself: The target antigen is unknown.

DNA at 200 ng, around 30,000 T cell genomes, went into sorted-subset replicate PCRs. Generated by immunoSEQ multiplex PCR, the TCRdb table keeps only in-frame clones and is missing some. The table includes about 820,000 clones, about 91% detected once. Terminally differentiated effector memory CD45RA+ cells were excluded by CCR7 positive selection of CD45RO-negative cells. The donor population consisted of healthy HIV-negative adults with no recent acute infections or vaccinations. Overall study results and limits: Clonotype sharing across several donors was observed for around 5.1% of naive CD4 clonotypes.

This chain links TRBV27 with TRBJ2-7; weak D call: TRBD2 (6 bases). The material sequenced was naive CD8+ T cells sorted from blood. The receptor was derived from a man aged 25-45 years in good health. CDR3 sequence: CASGGIEANEQYF. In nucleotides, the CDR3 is TGTGCCAGCGGGGGGATAGAGGCTAACGAGCAGTACTTC.